Listed below are T cell receptor beta chains from one sample, sequenced in a study of T cells in Graves' hyperthyroidism and ophthalmopathy. TCRdb re-called the multiplex PCR reads with MiXCR, one entry per CDR3 protein. The data hold 350,000 to 400,000 distinct CDR3 sequences, with approximately 15% observed a single time. The sample taken for sequencing was blood. The receptors here all came from a woman aged 55-70 years with Graves' hyperthyroidism. Each CDR3 is given with its conserved first and last residue. A D gene is named only where the DNA matches it firmly. A row's size may be missing; if present it is once, few, many or a size class.

>many|TRBJ2-3|TRBV12-3/TRBV12-4|.
CASSLAGRGAQYF
TGTGCCAGCAGTTTGGCCGGCCGAGGGGCGCAGTATTTT
>many|TRBJ2-7|TRBV30|.
CAWGLSYEQYF
TGTGCCTGGGGCCTCTCCTACGAGCAGTACTTC
>many|TRBJ2-5|TRBV3-1|.
CASSQGNRQETQYF
TGTGCCAGCAGCCAAGGAAACAGACAAGAGACCCAGTACTTC
>.|TRBJ2-3|TRBV20-1|.
CSARLHRDQLVGTQYF
TGCAGTGCTAGATTGCACCGGGACCAGCTGGTCGGTACGCAGTATTTT
>.|TRBJ2-5|TRBV20-1|TRBD2
CSASLREGAETQYF
TGCAGTGCTAGTTTGCGGGAGGGGGCGGAGACCCAGTACTTC
>many|TRBJ2-5|TRBV7-2|TRBD2
CASSHPGLAGVETQYF
TGTGCCAGCAGTCATCCCGGGCTAGCGGGAGTAGAGACCCAGTACTTC
>.|TRBJ1-2|TRBV27|.
CASSFGDGYGYTF
TGTGCCAGCAGTTTTGGGGACGGGTATGGCTACACCTTC
>.|TRBJ2-2|TRBV7-6|.
CASSLGTMNTGELFF
TGTGCCAGCAGCCTTGGGACAATGAACACCGGGGAGCTGTTTTTT
>many|TRBJ2-1|TRBV27|.
CASSLYRGGYNEQFF
TGTGCCAGCAGTTTATACAGGGGGGGCTACAATGAGCAGTTCTTC
>many|TRBJ1-1|TRBV9|.
CASSPPGGNTEAFF
TGTGCCAGCAGTCCACCGGGGGGCAACACTGAAGCTTTCTTT
>many|TRBJ2-2|TRBV12-3/TRBV12-4|.
CASSLGSRGTGELFF
TGTGCCAGCAGTTTGGGTTCCCGGGGGACCGGGGAGCTGTTTTTT
>many|TRBJ2-3|TRBV11-2|TRBD1
CASRSGGSTDTQYF
TGTGCCAGCAGGTCAGGGGGCAGCACAGATACGCAGTATTTT
>many|TRBJ2-1|TRBV7-9|TRBD2
CASSLNSGGGEQFF
TGTGCCAGCAGCCTAAACTCGGGGGGAGGTGAGCAGTTCTTC
>many|TRBJ2-5|TRBV6-2/TRBV6-3|.
CASSYSEGDQETQYF
TGTGCCAGCAGTTACTCGGAGGGGGACCAAGAGACCCAGTACTTC
>many|TRBJ2-1|TRBV11-3|TRBD2
CASSLSARTNLAGGLPYNEQFF
TGTGCCAGCAGCTTATCTGCCCGGACAAATCTAGCGGGAGGACTTCCCTACAATGAGCAGTTCTTC
>once|TRBJ2-1|TRBV14|TRBD1
CASSQVRVTGVINEQFF
TGTGCCAGCAGCCAAGTTAGGGTGACAGGGGTCATCAATGAGCAGTTCTTC
>many|TRBJ2-7|TRBV18|TRBD2
CASSTGRDSYEQYF
TGTGCCAGCTCGACGGGGAGGGACTCCTACGAGCAGTACTTC
>many|TRBJ2-2|TRBV12-3/TRBV12-4|.
CASSFTDANTGELFF
TGTGCCAGCAGTTTTACGGACGCGAACACCGGGGAGCTGTTTTTT
>few|TRBJ2-7|TRBV10-3|.
CAISESKGSYEQYF
TGTGCCATCAGTGAGTCAAAGGGCAGCTACGAGCAGTACTTC
>many|TRBJ2-5|TRBV7-9|TRBD2
CASSLGYSASGRGETQYF
TGTGCCAGCAGCTTAGGTTATTCGGCTAGCGGGAGAGGAGAGACCCAGTACTTC
>many|TRBJ1-5|TRBV3-1|.
CASSRPGTAPQHF
TGTGCCAGCAGTCGTCCAGGGACGGCGCCCCAGCATTTT
>once|TRBJ2-2|TRBV29-1|TRBD2
CSVLGPGGIGELFF
TGCAGCGTCCTCGGGCCCGGGGGGATCGGGGAGCTGTTTTTT
>many|TRBJ2-5|TRBV28|.
CASRGARTQYF
TGTGCCAGCCGGGGGGCGAGGACCCAGTACTTC